This T cell receptor beta chain is drawn from a study of blood T cells in healthy people across ages. The study's findings and limits: Naive T cell percentage showed a strong correlation with TCR beta diversity. Age advanced and TCR beta diversity per million T cells fell, roughly linearly.

Investigators took 9.5 to 10 milliliters of peripheral blood from every donor. This clonotype showed up just a few times. Its specificity is unknown. Germline CDR1 MNHEY, CDR2 SMNVEV (reference sequence). This CDR3 is built from 18 residues. V lost 0 bases and J lost 0, with 15 bases in between. A second PCR, run for about 6 to 12 cycles, used a sample-barcoded 5' primer plus a J-beta primer mix. TCRdb redid the calling of the 5' RACE reads with MiXCR, one entry per CDR3 protein. The sample has roughly 800,000 distinct CDR3 sequences, about 25% seen once; the top ten hold just under 9.5%. This sample also appeared in a second study, on T cells of mothers and their children. From that study: Overlap ran slightly, non-significantly higher for related than unrelated mother-child pairs.

Specimen: blood. This sequence was found in a boy under 18 in good health. The chain uses TRBV27 and TRBJ2-1; the D gene is possibly TRBD2 (5 bases). As DNA, the CDR3 is TGTGCCAGCAGTTTATCATCCCGCGGGCCGAGCTCCTACAATGAGCAGTTCTTC. Amino acids: CASSLSSRGPSSYNEQFF.